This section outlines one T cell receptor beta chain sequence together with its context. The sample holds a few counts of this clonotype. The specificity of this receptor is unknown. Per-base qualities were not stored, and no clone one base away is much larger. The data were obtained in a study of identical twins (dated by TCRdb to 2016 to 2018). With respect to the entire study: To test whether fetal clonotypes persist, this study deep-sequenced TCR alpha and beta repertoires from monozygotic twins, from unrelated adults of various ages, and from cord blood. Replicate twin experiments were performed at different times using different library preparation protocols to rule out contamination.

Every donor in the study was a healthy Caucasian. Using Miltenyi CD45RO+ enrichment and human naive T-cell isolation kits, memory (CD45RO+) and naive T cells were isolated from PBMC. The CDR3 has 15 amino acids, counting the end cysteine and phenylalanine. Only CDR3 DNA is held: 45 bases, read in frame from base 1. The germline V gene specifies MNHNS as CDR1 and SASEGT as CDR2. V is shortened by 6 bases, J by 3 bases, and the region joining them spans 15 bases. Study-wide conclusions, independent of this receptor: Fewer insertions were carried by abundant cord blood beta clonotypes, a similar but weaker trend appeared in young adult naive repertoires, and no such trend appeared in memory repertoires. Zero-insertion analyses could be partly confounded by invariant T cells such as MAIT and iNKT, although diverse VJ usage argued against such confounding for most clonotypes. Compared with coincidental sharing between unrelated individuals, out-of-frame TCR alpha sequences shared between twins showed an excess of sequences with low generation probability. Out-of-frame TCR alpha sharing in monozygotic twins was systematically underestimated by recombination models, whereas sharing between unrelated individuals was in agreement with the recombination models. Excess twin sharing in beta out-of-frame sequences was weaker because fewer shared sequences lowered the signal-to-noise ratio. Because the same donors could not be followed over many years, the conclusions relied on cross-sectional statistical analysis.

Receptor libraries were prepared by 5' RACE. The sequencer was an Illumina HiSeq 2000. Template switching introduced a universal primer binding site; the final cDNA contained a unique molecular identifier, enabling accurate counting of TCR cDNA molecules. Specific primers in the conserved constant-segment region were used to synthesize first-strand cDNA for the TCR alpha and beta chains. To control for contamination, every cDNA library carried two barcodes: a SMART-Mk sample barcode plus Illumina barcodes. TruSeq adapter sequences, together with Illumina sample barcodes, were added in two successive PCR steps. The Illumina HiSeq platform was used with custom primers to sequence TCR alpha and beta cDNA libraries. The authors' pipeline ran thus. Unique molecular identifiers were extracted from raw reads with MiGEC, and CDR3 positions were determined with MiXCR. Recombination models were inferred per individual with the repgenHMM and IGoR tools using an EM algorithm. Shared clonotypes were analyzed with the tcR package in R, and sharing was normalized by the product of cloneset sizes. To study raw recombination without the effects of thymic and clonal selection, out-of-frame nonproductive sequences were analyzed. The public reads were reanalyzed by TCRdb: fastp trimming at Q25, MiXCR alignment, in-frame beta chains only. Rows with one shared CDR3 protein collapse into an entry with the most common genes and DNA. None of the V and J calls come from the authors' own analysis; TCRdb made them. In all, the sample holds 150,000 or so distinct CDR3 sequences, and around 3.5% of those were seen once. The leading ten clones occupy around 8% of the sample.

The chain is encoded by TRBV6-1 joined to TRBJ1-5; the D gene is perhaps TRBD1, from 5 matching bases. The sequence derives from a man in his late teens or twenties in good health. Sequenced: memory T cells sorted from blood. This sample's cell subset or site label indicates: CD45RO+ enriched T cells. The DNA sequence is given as TGTGCCAGCAGCAAACAGACAGATTCCAATCAGCCCCAGCATTTT. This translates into CASSKQTDSNQPQHF.